The T cell receptor beta chain described here comes from a study of radiation and T cells in renal cell carcinoma (TCRdb year 2020). For the wider study: A total of 53 samples underwent TCR beta sequencing, made up of 26 tumors and about 27 peripheral blood samples. In the approximately 53 samples combined, around 3.7 million unique CDR3 nucleotide sequences were found, encoding approximately 2,800,000 unique CDR3 amino acid sequences. General conclusions and limits of the study: Irradiated tumors showed higher TCR clonality than controls, with the top 100 clonotypes averaging around 54% of the repertoire versus about 40% in nephrectomy-only tumors. Because only small tumor regions of roughly 0.91 g were available, intratumoral heterogeneity was not captured. With a single-armed trial design, the study had no way to address how radiation dose or scheduling affects the TCR repertoire. Irradiated tumors contained more dominant CDR3 motifs, and these motifs occupied a larger share of the repertoire than in control tumors.

The time point label here, explained by the study, means: tumor resected at nephrectomy. The treatment or condition label, read with the paper, signifies: treatment-naive control, cytoreductive nephrectomy. The control tumors were taken from treatment-naive renal cell carcinoma patients who had cytoreductive nephrectomy with no earlier radiation. Every patient's renal cell carcinoma showed clear cell pathology. The control tumors sequenced for TCR were resected between about 2010 and 2015 from more than nine males and a few females whose median age was roughly 55 years (range roughly 40 to 90). The tumors were dissociated mechanically, digested with collagenase/hyaluronidase at 37 degrees C, processed in gentleMACS C tubes, and kept in liquid nitrogen. The QIAamp DNA Blood Mini Kit (Qiagen) was used to prepare genomic DNA for TCR sequencing. Only samples passing all quality control checks were included in the analyses.

Comments on this clone: Its binding antigen is unknown. Within one base of it there is no much larger clone, and no base qualities were kept.

TCR beta libraries were generated from genomic DNA with the immunoSEQ kit, following the manufacturer's recommendations. Library preparation used a first multiplex PCR with proprietary primers, then a second PCR adding unique barcodes, with bead cleanups after each round. A kit-provided positive control reaction and a negative control reaction were included in every sample batch. The final libraries were assessed on an Agilent 4200 TapeStation D1000 ScreenTape, pooled by volume, and quantified by qPCR. Sequencing ran on an Illumina NextSeq500 with a MidOutput 150-cycle cartridge, using 156 Read1 and 15 Index1 cycles with kit custom primers. The pooled library was loaded at about 0.96 pM, and around 18% PhiX control was spiked in. The source study handled its data this way. Vendor-processed data were analyzed in R, with a clonotype defined as all T cells sharing the same CDR3 nucleotide sequence. For clone abundance analyses, frequencies were normalized to the 10,000 most abundant clones per sample. Before analysis, public T cell clones were removed, and these numbered fewer than six per sample on average. Dominant motif analysis used ImmunoMap with the PAM10 matrix, gap penalty 30 and homology threshold 0.3; motifs with cumulative frequency at least 0.01 counted as dominant. Imported from immuneACCESS, the table was reduced by TCRdb to in-frame sequences with V and J called. These copies leave out some clones; in studies compared against another copy, an unresolved V gene accounts for under half, and the cause of the remainder is not known. V and J calls and clone size are given by that table; D and trimming were obtained from the DNA. This sample has 20,000 to 25,000 clones in its table, and roughly 60% of those were observed once. Jointly, the top ten make up 20% to 25% of the sample.

The specimen was tumor tissue, collected from a patient whose treatment was nephrectomy without radiotherapy. The TCR was taken from a man between 35 and 55 years old with renal cell carcinoma.

The encoded CDR3 is CATSTSGRADNEQFF. The DNA is as follows: TGTGCCACCAGCACTAGCGGGAGGGCCGACAATGAGCAGTTCTTC. The V gene is TRBV15 and the J gene is TRBJ2-1; TRBD2 agrees with 12 junctional bases. Including cysteine and phenylalanine, the CDR3 has 15 amino acids. Just CDR3 DNA is preserved here, 45 bases in frame from base 1. CDR1 and CDR2 are read off the germline V gene (reference sequence) as LNHNV and YYDKDF. V has 4 bases trimmed and J has 5 bases trimmed; junction bases matching no gene number 3.